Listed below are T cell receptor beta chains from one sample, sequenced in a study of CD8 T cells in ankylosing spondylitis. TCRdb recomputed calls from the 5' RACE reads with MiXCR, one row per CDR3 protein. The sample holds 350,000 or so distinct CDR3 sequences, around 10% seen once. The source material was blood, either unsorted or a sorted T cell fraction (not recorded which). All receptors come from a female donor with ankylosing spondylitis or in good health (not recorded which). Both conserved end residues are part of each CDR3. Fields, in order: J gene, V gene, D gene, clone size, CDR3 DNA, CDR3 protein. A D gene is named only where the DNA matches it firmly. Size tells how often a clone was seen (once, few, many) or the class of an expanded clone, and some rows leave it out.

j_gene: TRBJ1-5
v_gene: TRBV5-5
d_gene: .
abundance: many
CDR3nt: TGTGCCAGCAGCCGGGACCGATCCCTTAATCAGCCCCAGCATTTT
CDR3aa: CASSRDRSLNQPQHF

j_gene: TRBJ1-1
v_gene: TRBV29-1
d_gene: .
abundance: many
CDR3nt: TGCAGCGTTGGGACTGTTAAAAGTATGAACACTGAAGCTTTCTTT
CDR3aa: CSVGTVKSMNTEAFF

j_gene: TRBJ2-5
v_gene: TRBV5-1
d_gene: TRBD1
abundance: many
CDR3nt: TGCGCCAGCAGCGCCGGACAGGTACCTTTCCAAGAGACCCAGTACTTC
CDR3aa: CASSAGQVPFQETQYF

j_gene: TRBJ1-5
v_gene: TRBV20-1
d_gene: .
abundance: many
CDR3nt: TGCAGTGCTCCCCGGGAACGGTACAATCAGCCCCAGCATTTT
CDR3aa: CSAPRERYNQPQHF

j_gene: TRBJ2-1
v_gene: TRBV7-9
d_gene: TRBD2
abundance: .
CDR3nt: TGTGCCAGCAGCTTGGGCGGGAGACAAAATGAGCAGTTCTTC
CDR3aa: CASSLGGRQNEQFF

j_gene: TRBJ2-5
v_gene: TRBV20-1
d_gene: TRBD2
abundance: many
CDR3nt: TGCAGTGCTCTCGGGACTAGCGGTGGAGGCCAAGAGACCCAGTACTTC
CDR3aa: CSALGTSGGGQETQYF

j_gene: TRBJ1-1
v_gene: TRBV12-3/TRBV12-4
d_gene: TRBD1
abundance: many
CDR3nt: TGTGCCAGCACCCTCGGACAGGGGGTTGAAGCTTTCTTT
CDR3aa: CASTLGQGVEAFF

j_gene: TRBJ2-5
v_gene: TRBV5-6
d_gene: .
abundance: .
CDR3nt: TGTGCCAGCACCTTGGGGAGAGAGACCCAGTACTTC
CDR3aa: CASTLGRETQYF

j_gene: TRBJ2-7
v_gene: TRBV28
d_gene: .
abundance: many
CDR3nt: TGTGCCAGCAGTTTAGAGGGAGGGGGCCTAGCCTACGAGCAGTACTTC
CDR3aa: CASSLEGGGLAYEQYF

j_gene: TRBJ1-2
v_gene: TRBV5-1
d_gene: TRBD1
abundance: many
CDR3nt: TGCGCCAGCAGCTTGGCCCATAGGACAGGGGGCCCTGGCTACACCTTC
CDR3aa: CASSLAHRTGGPGYTF

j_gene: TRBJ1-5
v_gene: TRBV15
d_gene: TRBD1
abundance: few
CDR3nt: TGTGCCACCAGCAAGGGGGCCGAAAATCAGCCCCAGCATTTT
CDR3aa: CATSKGAENQPQHF

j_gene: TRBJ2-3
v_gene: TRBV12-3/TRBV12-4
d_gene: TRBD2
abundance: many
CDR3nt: TGTGCCAGCACCGATAGCGGGGATACGCAGTATTTT
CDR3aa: CASTDSGDTQYF

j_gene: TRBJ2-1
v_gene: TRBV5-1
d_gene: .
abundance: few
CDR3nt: TGCGCCAGCAGCTTGGAGGTTCCGGCCTGGGTCTTC
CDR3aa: CASSLEVPAWVF

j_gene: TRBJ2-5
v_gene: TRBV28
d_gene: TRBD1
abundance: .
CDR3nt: TGTGCCAGCAAGAGGGGGCCCGGGGAGACCCAGTACTTC
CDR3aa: CASKRGPGETQYF

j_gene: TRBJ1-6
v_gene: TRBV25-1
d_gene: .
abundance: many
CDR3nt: TGTGCCAGCAGTGAAGTTGGCTTTCTGCCCCTCCACTTT
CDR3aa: CASSEVGFLPLHF

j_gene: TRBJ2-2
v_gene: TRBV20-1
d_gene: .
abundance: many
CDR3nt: TGCAGTGCTAGAAAAGGGGGGAGCACCGGGGAGCTGTTTTTT
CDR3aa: CSARKGGSTGELFF

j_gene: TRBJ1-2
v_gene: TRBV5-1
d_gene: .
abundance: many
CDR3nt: TGCGCCAGCAGCTTGGAGGCCAGGGATTATGGCTACACCTTC
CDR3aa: CASSLEARDYGYTF

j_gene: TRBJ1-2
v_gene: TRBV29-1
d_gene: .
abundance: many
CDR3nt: TGCAGCGTCAGGGATCTAAGAGAGGGCTACACCTTC
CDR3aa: CSVRDLREGYTF

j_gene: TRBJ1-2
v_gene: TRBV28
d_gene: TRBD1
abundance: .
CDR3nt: TGTGCCAGCAGCCAGACAGGGGCCGGAAACTATGGCTACACCTTC
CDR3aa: CASSQTGAGNYGYTF

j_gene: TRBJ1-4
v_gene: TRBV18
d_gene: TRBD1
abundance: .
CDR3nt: TGTGCCAGCTCAAATCCGGGACAGGGGAACGAAAAACTGTTTTTT
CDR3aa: CASSNPGQGNEKLFF

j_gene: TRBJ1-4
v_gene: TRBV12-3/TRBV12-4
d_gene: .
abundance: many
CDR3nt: TGTGCCAGCAGGCGCCTTGCGAATGAAAAACTGTTTTTT
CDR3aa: CASRRLANEKLFF

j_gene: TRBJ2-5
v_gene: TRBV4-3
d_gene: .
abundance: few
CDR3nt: TGCGCCAGCAGCCAAGATCAGGAGACCCAGTACTTC
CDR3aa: CASSQDQETQYF

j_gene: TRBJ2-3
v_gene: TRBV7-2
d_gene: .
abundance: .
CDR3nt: TGTGCCAGCAGCCGAATCCGAGGGGGTAGGACAGATACGCAGTATTTT
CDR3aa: CASSRIRGGRTDTQYF

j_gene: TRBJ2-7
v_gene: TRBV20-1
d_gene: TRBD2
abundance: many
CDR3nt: TGCAGTGCTAGAGATGAGGGACTAGCCCACGAGCAGTACTTC
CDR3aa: CSARDEGLAHEQYF

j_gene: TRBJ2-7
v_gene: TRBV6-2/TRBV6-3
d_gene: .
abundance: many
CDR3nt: TGTGCCTCATCACATCCTGAAGGCGAGCAGTACTTC
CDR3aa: CASSHPEGEQYF

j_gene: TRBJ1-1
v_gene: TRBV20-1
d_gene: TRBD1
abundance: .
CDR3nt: TGCAGTGCTAGGGAAGTCGGCAGGGGGACGACTGAAGCTTTCTTT
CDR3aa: CSAREVGRGTTEAFF

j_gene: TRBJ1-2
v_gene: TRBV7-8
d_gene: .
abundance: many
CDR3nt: TGTGCCAGCAGCTTAGAAAGGCAACCGAAGGGAGGCTACACCTTC
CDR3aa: CASSLERQPKGGYTF

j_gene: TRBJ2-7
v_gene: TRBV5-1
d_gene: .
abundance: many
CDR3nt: TGCGCCAGCAGCTTGGTACAGGATCAGCCCTACGAGCAGTACTTC
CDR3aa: CASSLVQDQPYEQYF